This T cell receptor (beta chain) was obtained from a study of blood T cell repertoires in COVID-19 (dated by TCRdb to 2018 to 2020). Some background on the complete study: Samples covering the acute and convalescent phases of COVID-19 were provided by collaborators in the United States, Italy and Spain. The repertoires were released in a freely available public database intended as a resource for research on the immune response to SARS-CoV-2. Deeply sampled blood TCRbeta repertoires from subjects exposed to, actively infected with, or recovered from COVID-19 were included in the dataset. The samples were drawn from two sources: the first 160 participants of the ongoing ImmuneRACE study, and 1,254 subjects contributed by 6 global collaborators. The material from the prospective study consisted of cDNA or gDNA derived from T cells, B-cell-depleted T cells, or PBMCs. Where available, HLA class I and class II types were obtained from metadata supplied by the sample provider rather than from assay-based typing. Nearly every sample came with metadata listing a de-identified subject ID, COVID-19 status, age in years and sex.

Whole blood was collected in K2EDTA tubes by collaborating institutions according to the institutions' own protocols. For TCRbeta analysis, collaborators shipped samples as frozen whole blood, isolated PBMCs, or DNA extracted from either of those sample types. The paper's findings and limits, for the study overall: The amount of clinical and demographic metadata varied by source and participant and was provided uncurated.

TCRbeta CDR3 regions were amplified from genomic DNA by means of the immunoSEQ Assay, a bias-controlled multiplex PCR. In the paper's pipeline: Within the assay, amplification of reference gene primers was used to estimate how many nucleated cells each sample contained. To quantify the absolute abundance of each unique TCRbeta CDR3 rearrangement, sequence reads were collapsed and filtered. For each sample, productive Simpson clonality was calculated as the square root of Simpson's diversity index over productive rearrangements. TCRdb carries this immuneACCESS record with in-frame sequences only. Its versions omit some clonotypes, under half of them owing to an unresolved V gene in the studies checked, with the rest unexplained. V, J and clone size are those of that table, while D and trimming were read from the DNA. For this sample the table gives more than 50,000 clones, of which approximately 90% were detected only once. The top ten hold roughly 1.5% of the sample.

This clone has a single count. Its antigen remains unidentified. No base quality values were provided; no much bigger clone lies one nucleotide off. The sequencing sample was made of peripheral blood. The source is a human donor in a cohort sampled during active COVID-19.

In nucleotides, the sequence is TGTGCCACCAGTCGGGGACAGGGGGCGGCCGGGGAGCTGTTTTTT. It is translated as CATSRGQGAAGELFF. The chain links TRBV24-1 with TRBJ2-2; TRBD1 matches 12 bases in the middle. Per the germline V gene, KGHDR is the CDR1 and SFDVKD is the CDR2. The CDR3, from cysteine to phenylalanine, totals 15 residues. Only CDR3 DNA is held: 45 bases, read in frame from base 1. For this chain, trimming is 6 bases at the V end and 6 bases at the J end, and the number of junction bases without a gene match is 4.